A single sample gave rise to the 22 T cell receptor beta chains below, sequenced in a study of blood T cells in healthy people across ages. It was with a sample-barcoded 5' primer and a J-beta primer mix that a second PCR of roughly 7 to 11 cycles was run. TCRdb passed the 5' RACE reads through MiXCR, listing each CDR3 protein once. The profile shows about 1,800,000 distinct CDR3 sequences, 28% of them singletons. Sequenced sample: blood. The origin of the receptors is a woman aged 25 to 39 in good health.

The chain combines TRBV5-1 with TRBJ2-2, with TRBD1 as a possible D gene (6 bases). Germline V gene lookup returns CDR1 SGHRS and CDR2 YFSETQ. V shed 9 bases and J shed 0 bases, with 15 bases lying between them. This CDR3 comprises 15 residues. The CDR3 DNA reads as TGCGCCACCAGTGGACAGAACGCGAACACCGGGGAGCTGTTTTTT. As protein: CATSGQNANTGELFF.

The chain employs TRBV7-2 and TRBJ2-4, with 10 bases lining up with TRBD2. The CDR3 totals 19 residues. Trimming cost V 5 bases and J 13 bases; bases outside gene matches: 26. CDR1 and CDR2 from the germline V gene are SGHTA and FQGNSA. CDR3 bases: TGTGCCAGCAGCCACCCCATAGCGGGAGGAACTCCCTACTACAATGAGCAGTACTTC. Translated: CASSHPIAGGTPYYNEQYF.

This clonotype was picked up a small number of times. V usage is TRBV20-1 and J usage is TRBJ2-7; the D gene is possibly TRBD2 (6 bases). CDR1 is DFQATT, CDR2 SNEGSKA, per germline (reference sequence). CDR3 length equals 14 residues. The ends were cut back, 3 bases at V and 2 bases at J, with 14 bases in the middle. The DNA of the CDR3 is TGCAGTGCTAGTCCACTGGAGCGGGCCTACGAGCAGTACTTC. Amino acids: CSASPLERAYEQYF.

The table lists this clonotype with a few counts. The chain is built from TRBV9 and TRBJ2-1, with D hard to call. With 4 bases removed from V and 8 bases from J, the gap between germline ends came to 19 bases. The germline V gene has CDR1 SGDLS and CDR2 YYNGEE. The CDR3 has 15 residues. Here the CDR3 DNA reads TGTGCCAGCAGCCCTTCGGGTGCCCTTAGTGATGAGCAGTTCTTC. Its translation is CASSPSGALSDEQFF.

The chain joins TRBV20-1 to TRBJ1-2; D possibly corresponds to TRBD1 (5 bases). The CDR3 sequence is 14 residues long. Germline values: CDR1 DFQATT, CDR2 SNEGSKA (reference sequence). Trimming left V 2 bases short and J 4 bases short, with 14 bases between. CDR3 DNA: TGCAGTGCTAGACCACGGGGGGAAGGCTATGGCTACACCTTC. It encodes CSARPRGEGYGYTF.

This sequence joins TRBV4-1 and TRBJ2-3; 8 bases match TRBD2. Germline V gene lookup returns CDR1 MGHRA and CDR2 YSYEKL. The ends lost 0 bases at V and 0 bases at J; junction bases unmatched: 5. The CDR3 sequence is 17 residues long. CDR3: CASSQERGALSTDTQYF. The CDR3 nucleotides are TGCGCCAGCAGCCAAGAGCGGGGGGCCCTAAGCACAGATACGCAGTATTTT.

The V call is TRBV6-5, the J call TRBJ2-7; 7 bases fit TRBD2. This CDR3 is built from 15 residues. V shed 2 bases and J 7 bases; nucleotides not matched to a gene: 11. The germline V gene encodes CDR1 MNHEY and CDR2 SVGAGI. The CDR3 coding sequence is TGTGCCAGCAGTTACGCGCCGGGGGGAAGCAAAGAGCAGTACTTC. Amino acids: CASSYAPGGSKEQYF.

The genes are TRBV5-6 and TRBJ1-2; 9 positions match TRBD1. The CDR3 length is 13 residues. Germline V gene sequence: CDR1 SGHDT, CDR2 YYEEEE. J gave up 10 bases and V 2 bases, and 6 bases lay outside the gene matches. The CDR3 coding sequence is TGTGCCAGCAGCTTCGGACAGGGGCACGACTACACCTTC. It yields the protein CASSFGQGHDYTF.

There are a few counts of this clonotype. The chain couples TRBV20-1 to TRBJ2-7; 7 bases map to TRBD1. The V and J ends lost 6 bases and 3 bases, in that order; junction bases with no gene match: 5. CDR1 and CDR2 (germline): DFQATT, SNEGSKA (reference sequence). This CDR3 is built from 12 residues. CDR3 nucleotide sequence: TGCAGTGCCAGGGGACAGCGCTACGAGCAGTACTTC. Its protein product is CSARGQRYEQYF.

This clonotype was found a few times. The rearrangement links TRBV6-1 to TRBJ1-2; TRBD1 aligns across 7 bases. CDR3 length: 13 amino acids. After removal of 5 bases from V and 4 bases from J, the junction contained 4 bases not matched to a gene. Looked up from germline, CDR1 is MNHNS and CDR2 is SASEGT. CDR3 region: CASSWDSLYGYTF. For the CDR3, the DNA is TGTGCCAGCAGTTGGGACAGCCTCTATGGCTACACCTTC.

This clonotype was counted between two and nine times. J is TRBJ1-6 and V is TRBV27; 7 positions match TRBD1. In germline, CDR1 is MNHEY, CDR2 SMNVEV (reference sequence). The V gene end was trimmed by 6 bases and the J gene end by 9 bases; junction bases not matched to a gene: 11. The CDR3 loop spans 15 amino acids. The CDR3 protein is CASRTIGTDASPLHF. For the CDR3, the DNA is TGTGCCAGCAGGACAATCGGGACAGATGCTTCACCCCTCCACTTT.

The rearrangement joins TRBV27 to TRBJ2-1; 10 bases are a match to TRBD2. This CDR3 comprises 16 residues. CDR1 is MNHEY, CDR2 SMNVEV, per germline (reference sequence). Germline trimming cut 6 bases from V and 4 bases from J; bases unmatched to any gene: 9. CDR3 DNA: TGTGCCAGCAGCAATTCGGGACTAGCGAGATACAATGAGCAGTTCTTC. This sequence encodes CASSNSGLARYNEQFF.

The gene calls are TRBV10-3 and TRBJ2-7; 9 bases agree with TRBD1. After removal of 3 bases from V and 9 bases from J, the junction contained 9 bases not matched to a gene. The CDR3 consists of 14 residues. The germline gives CDR1 ENHRY, CDR2 SYGVKD. The CDR3 region is CAISELGDRVTQYF. The CDR3 nucleotides read TGTGCCATCAGTGAATTGGGGGACAGGGTCACGCAGTACTTC.

This clonotype was seen ten or more times. This sequence joins TRBV12-3 or TRBV12-4 and TRBJ2-7, with D perhaps being TRBD1 or TRBD2 (5 bases each). The CDR3 contains 14 residues. V lost 1 base and J lost 6, with 13 bases in between. The CDR3, as DNA: TGTGCCAGCAGTTTAGGGGGCACTGGGGGCGAGCAGTACTTC. Its protein is CASSLGGTGGEQYF.

The chain recombines TRBV5-1 with TRBJ2-3, with 9 bases matching TRBD2. The CDR3 spans 15 residues. V trimming: 5 bases; J trimming: 2 bases; junction bases outside the gene matches: 6. Germline V lookup: CDR1 SGHRS, CDR2 YFSETQ. The CDR3 DNA is TGCGCCAGCAGGGATCTAGCGGGATACACAGATACGCAGTATTTT. It encodes CASRDLAGYTDTQYF.

Ten or more counts support this clonotype. This chain links TRBV3-1 with TRBJ2-7; no definite D call. The CDR3 runs to 14 residues. Germline CDR1 LGHDT, CDR2 YNNKEL (reference sequence). V was clipped by 2 bases and J by 5 bases, with 13 bases between them. The CDR3 is CASSQRHRTDEQYF. The CDR3 DNA is TGTGCCAGCAGCCAAAGACATCGGACGGACGAGCAGTACTTC.

To note about this clonotype: A read error may explain this, as a much larger clone is one base away. This chain uses TRBV20-1 with TRBJ2-5; D call uncertain. Germline V gene data show CDR1 as DFQATT and CDR2 as SNEGSKA (reference sequence). The CDR3 totals 12 residues. V was pared by 6 bases and J by 11 bases, with 19 bases between. In DNA, the CDR3 is TGCAGTGCGAGCTTGGGTTACTACAAGCAGTACTTC. Amino acid sequence: CSASLGYYKQYF.

In this sample, this clonotype turned up many times. This sequence joins TRBV2 and TRBJ1-4; D remains ambiguous. V was cut by 1 base and J by 6 bases, with 9 bases left in between. Germline V gene data show CDR1 as SNHLY and CDR2 as FYNNEI. The CDR3 covers 14 residues. In DNA, the CDR3 is TGTGCCAGCAGTGAAGTCGGGTCGTATGAAAAACTGTTTTTT. Residues: CASSEVGSYEKLFF.

V is TRBV11-3 and J is TRBJ2-3; a possible D gene is TRBD1 (6 bases). V was pared by 4 bases and J by 4 bases, with 12 bases between. Germline CDR1 is SGHNT and CDR2 is YENEEA. The CDR3 length is 14 residues. CDR3 protein: CASSSYRAADTQYF. The CDR3 DNA reads as TGTGCCAGCAGCTCATACAGGGCGGCAGATACGCAGTATTTT.

This clonotype was recorded many times. This chain uses TRBV12-3 or TRBV12-4 with TRBJ1-2, with D tentatively TRBD1 (6 bases). V dropped 2 bases and J dropped 10 bases, with 20 bases sitting between them. The CDR3 has 15 amino acids. CDR3 bases: TGTGCCAGCAGTTTACCCCACGAGGGGGGTCGGTCCTACACCTTC. Translated, it gives CASSLPHEGGRSYTF.

This clonotype was counted many times. The chain joins TRBV12-5 to TRBJ2-7, with 10 bases fitting TRBD1. CDR1 is LGHNT, CDR2 FRNRAP, per germline. Trimming took 6 bases from V and 5 from J; bases not matched to a gene: 10. The CDR3 consists of 15 residues. The CDR3 spells CASGTRDRGPHEQYF. The CDR3 region has the DNA TGTGCTAGTGGGACCCGGGACAGGGGTCCCCACGAGCAGTACTTC.

CDR3 nucleotides: TGTGCCAGCAGTTTTATGACAGGGTCGAACACCGGGGAGCTGTTTTTT. Translating it yields CASSFMTGSNTGELFF. The rearrangement uses TRBV6-2 or TRBV6-3 and TRBJ2-2, with TRBD1 matching over 7 bases. Trimming cost V 4 bases and J 0 bases; bases outside gene matches: 5. CDR1 MNHEY and CDR2 SVGEGT come from the germline V gene. The CDR3 runs to 16 residues.